This T cell receptor beta chain was sequenced for a study of blood T cell repertoires in COVID-19 (dated by TCRdb to 2018 to 2021). For the study in its entirety: Recovered participants in ImmuneRACE Cohort 3 were defined by two consecutive negative NP/OP PCR tests, clearance by a healthcare professional, or resolution of symptoms. The repertoires were made available in a free public database intended to serve as a resource for research on the immune response to SARS-CoV-2. The samples were drawn from the first 160 participants of the ongoing ImmuneRACE study and from 1,254 subjects provided by 6 global collaborators. Where HLA class I and class II types were available, the types were taken from metadata supplied by the sample provider, not from assay-based typing. Subjects who had been exposed to COVID-19, were actively infected with it, or had recovered from it provided the deeply sampled blood TCRbeta repertoires that made up the dataset. The material from the prospective study consisted of cDNA or gDNA derived from T cells, B-cell-depleted T cells, or PBMCs. The sample metadata nearly always contained a de-identified subject ID, COVID-19 status, age in years and sex. Collaborator samples came from the United States, Italy and Spain and covered acute and convalescent phases of COVID-19.

As concerns this clone: Its antigen remains undetermined. No base quality values were provided; no much bigger clone lies one nucleotide off.

Enrolling through a virtual design, the prospective study's participants ranged in age from roughly 18 to 89 years and lived across some 22 United States geographic areas. In the prospective study, participants were assigned to cohorts based on the clinical history participants reported in a screening survey and a study questionnaire. In the prospective study, mobile phlebotomists collected whole blood, serum and a nasopharyngeal or oropharyngeal swab from each participant. Over a 2-month period, participants in the prospective study had the option of providing additional blood draws and questionnaires. Blood samples from the prospective study were shipped frozen or at room temperature prior to DNA extraction. TCRbeta CDR3 regions were amplified from genomic DNA using the immunoSEQ Assay, a bias-controlled multiplex PCR. The published analysis was carried out like this. Nucleated cell counts per sample were estimated from amplification of reference gene primers within the assay. Sequence reads were collapsed and filtered to measure the absolute abundance of every unique TCRbeta CDR3 rearrangement. Productive Simpson clonality was computed per sample as the square root of Simpson's diversity index over productive rearrangements. Held by TCRdb, this immuneACCESS table contains in-frame sequences only and omits some clones. Under half of the omission traces to an unresolved V gene where checked; the cause of the rest is unknown. V and J calls and clone size follow that table, whereas D and trimming were derived from the DNA. The sample table lists hundreds of thousands of clones, 86% of them with a count of one. The leading ten clones occupy approximately 3.3% of the sample.

As encoded in the germline V gene (reference sequence), CDR1 is SEHNR while CDR2 is FQNEAQ. From its cysteine to its phenylalanine, the CDR3 spans 19 amino acids. Only the CDR3 DNA stays, 57 bases, in frame from base 1. V loses 8 bases at its end and J loses 1 base; junction bases beyond the gene matches: 20. The investigation overall reported the following: How much clinical and demographic metadata was included differed by source and by participant, and the metadata was provided uncurated.

The chain uses TRBV7-9 and TRBJ1-3; TRBD1 fits 7 bases in the junction. Sequenced sample: PBMCs or T cells enriched from blood (not recorded which). The TCR comes from a woman aged 45-59 years in a cohort exposed to, infected with or recovered from COVID-19 (not recorded which). The CDR3 protein sequence reads: CASGLPRQGEGLSGNTIYF. Read as DNA, the sequence is TGTGCCAGCGGATTACCGCGACAGGGCGAAGGGTTATCTGGAAACACCATATATTTT. Outside the CDR3, residues come from the reference TRBV7-9 and TRBJ1-3 proteins, so the full variable domain is: DTGVSQNPRHKITKRGQNVTFRCDPISEHNRLYWYRQTLGQGPEFLTYFQNEAQLEKSRLLSDRFSAERPKGSFSTLEIQRTEQGDSAMYLCASGLPRQGEGLSGNTIYFGEGSWLTVV.